The rows below give T cell receptor beta chains drawn from one sample of a study of T cell responses to AZD1222 COVID-19 vaccine. TCRdb keeps only in-frame clones here, not all; method: immunoSEQ multiplex PCR. The table lists around 190,000 clones, approximately 92% of them singletons. The sequencing used peripheral blood, collected on day 0 of AZD1222 vaccination. The receptors shown here come from an adult in good health. The CDR3 runs from the conserved cysteine through the conserved F or W. D genes are given only for firm matches. Clone size is stated in some rows and not others, as once, few, many or a class when expanded.

J gene,clone size,D gene,V gene,CDR3 DNA,CDR3 protein
TRBJ1-5,.,.,TRBV6-2/TRBV6-3,TGTGCCGGCAGTTACTCGAACAGCAATCAGCCCCAGCATTTT,CAGSYSNSNQPQHF
TRBJ2-3,.,.,TRBV19,TGTGCCAGTAGTCAAACAGGTGCTAGCACAGATACGCAGTATTTT,CASSQTGASTDTQYF
TRBJ2-2,.,TRBD2,TRBV2,TGTGCCAGCAGGGGACTAGCGGACGTCGGGGAGCTGTTTTTT,CASRGLADVGELFF
TRBJ1-2,.,TRBD1,TRBV5-1,TGCGCCAGCAGCTTGGTAGGGGACAGTCCGTATGGCTACACCTTC,CASSLVGDSPYGYTF
TRBJ2-2,.,.,TRBV7-6,TGTGCCAGCAGCCCTGGGACGCCGAACACCGGGGAGCTGTTTTTT,CASSPGTPNTGELFF
TRBJ2-2,.,.,TRBV5-6,TGTGCCAGCAGCCAGGGACTTGGCACCGGGGAGCTGTTTTTT,CASSQGLGTGELFF
TRBJ1-3,.,.,TRBV7-6,TGTGCCAGCAGCTTGACGGACCTGGGAGGAAACACCATATATTTT,CASSLTDLGGNTIYF
TRBJ1-4,.,.,TRBV5-1,TGCGCCAGCAGCTCCGGGGGGCAGAGTGAAAAACTGTTTTTT,CASSSGGQSEKLFF
TRBJ1-4,once,.,TRBV14,TGTGCCAGCAGCTTACGGTTGAGAGGGGAAAAACTGTTTTTT,CASSLRLRGEKLFF
TRBJ1-1,.,.,TRBV3-1/TRBV3-2,TGTGCCAGCAGCCCTCTGGACAGCCGGAACACTGAAGCTTTCTTT,CASSPLDSRNTEAFF
TRBJ2-2,once,TRBD1,TRBV4-1,TGCGCCAGCAGCCAAGATAACAGGGGGACCTTTAGCAAAGCCGGGGAGCTGTTTTTT,CASSQDNRGTFSKAGELFF
TRBJ1-5,.,TRBD1,TRBV7-2,TGTGCCAGCAGCTTAAGGTCGACAGGGGCTCAGCCCCAGCATTTT,CASSLRSTGAQPQHF
TRBJ1-3,.,.,TRBV29-1,TGCAGCGTTGAAACAGGTTCCTCTGGAAACACCATATATTTT,CSVETGSSGNTIYF
TRBJ2-2,.,.,TRBV9,TGTGCCAGCAGCGTAGGGACAGCGAACACCGGGGAGCTGTTTTTT,CASSVGTANTGELFF
TRBJ2-1,.,.,TRBV20-1,TGCAGTGCTAGTTTCAGGACAAACAATGAGCAGTTCTTC,CSASFRTNNEQFF
TRBJ2-7,.,TRBD1,TRBV9,TGTGCCAGCAGCCCCGACAGGGGTTCGCCCGAGCAGTACTTC,CASSPDRGSPEQYF
TRBJ2-7,.,TRBD2,TRBV7-9,TGTGCCAGCAGCTTTAGGACTAGCGGGGGGGTATTAAGCTACGAGCAGTACTTC,CASSFRTSGGVLSYEQYF
TRBJ1-2,.,.,TRBV6-1,TGTGCCAGCAGTGAAAGAAAGAGTCCTAACTATGGCTACACCTTC,CASSERKSPNYGYTF
TRBJ2-5,.,TRBD2,TRBV5-5,TGTGCCAGCAGCTTGGCTGGCGGGGGGCCCTTGTACCAAGAGACCCAGTACTTC,CASSLAGGGPLYQETQYF
TRBJ1-6,.,.,TRBV3-1/TRBV3-2,TGTGCCAGCAGCCAAGGCCCACCCCCTTCACCCCTCCACTTT,CASSQGPPPSPLHF
TRBJ1-1,.,.,TRBV7-2,TGTGCCAGCAGTAGACAGTTGAACACTGAAGCTTTCTTT,CASSRQLNTEAFF
TRBJ1-3,.,.,TRBV7-8,TGTGCCAGCAGCCCATTATGGTCCAGGGCTGGAAACACCATATATTTT,CASSPLWSRAGNTIYF
TRBJ2-7,.,.,TRBV7-2,TGTGCCAGCAGCCCCCCCATGAGCTCCTACGAGCAGTACTTC,CASSPPMSSYEQYF
TRBJ1-2,.,.,TRBV20-1,TGCAGTGCTAGTGCGGGGCAGGGCCCAACGGGGAACTATGGCTACACCTTC,CSASAGQGPTGNYGYTF
TRBJ2-2,.,TRBD2,TRBV4-2,TGTGCCAGCAGCCAAGATCCTCTAGCGGCGAACACCGGGGAGCTGTTTTTT,CASSQDPLAANTGELFF
TRBJ2-5,.,TRBD2,TRBV3-1/TRBV3-2,TGTGCCAGCAGCCACCGGGACTACGCTATGAACCAAGAGACCCAGTACTTC,CASSHRDYAMNQETQYF
TRBJ1-6,.,TRBD1,TRBV10-1,TGCGCCACCACCGACCGGGACAGGGGAGAGCATTCACCCCTCCACTTT,CATTDRDRGEHSPLHF
TRBJ1-4,.,.,TRBV5-6,TGTGCCAGCAGCTTGGAAGCCGGCGGGACAACTAATGAAAAACTGTTTTTT,CASSLEAGGTTNEKLFF
TRBJ1-4,.,.,TRBV30,TGTGCCTGGAGTGTGGGGCAGGGGTTCGGAAAACTGTTTTTT,CAWSVGQGFGKLFF
TRBJ1-2,.,TRBD1,TRBV7-9,TGTGCCACCCTTTTGGTGTTAGGGACAGCTCTCACCTTC,CATLLVLGTALTF
TRBJ1-3,.,.,TRBV19,TGTGCCAGTAGTATCAAGGGGTTTGGAAACACCATATATTTT,CASSIKGFGNTIYF
TRBJ1-2,.,TRBD1,TRBV5-5,TGTGCCAGCAGGGTTCAGGGGGCATCGAACTATGGCTACACCTTC,CASRVQGASNYGYTF
TRBJ1-2,.,.,TRBV27,TGTGCCAGCAGATCAAATAGCCCCCGAATCTATGGCTACACCTTC,CASRSNSPRIYGYTF
TRBJ1-5,.,TRBD1,TRBV6-6,TGTGCCAGTGAAGGGACAGAGTATCAGCCCCAGCATTTT,CASEGTEYQPQHF
TRBJ1-5,.,TRBD1,TRBV24-1,TGTGCCACCAGTGAAACAGGACAGGGTCCGATAGGCAATCAGCCCCAGCATTTT,CATSETGQGPIGNQPQHF
TRBJ1-2,.,TRBD1,TRBV29-1,TGCAGCGTCGCCCTGGGACAGGGGGCCAACTATGGCTACACCTTC,CSVALGQGANYGYTF
TRBJ1-1,.,TRBD1,TRBV6-6,TGTGCCAGCAGTTACGACAGGGAGAACACTGAAGCTTTCTTT,CASSYDRENTEAFF
TRBJ2-2,.,.,TRBV6-5,TGTGCCAGCAGTTACCCCCACACGAACACCGGGGAGCTGTTTTTT,CASSYPHTNTGELFF
TRBJ1-2,.,.,TRBV6-1,TGTGCCAGCAGTGAACAGGGAGCAGTCCGGGATGGCTACACCTTC,CASSEQGAVRDGYTF
TRBJ2-1,.,.,TRBV7-9,TGTGCCAGCAGCCCTATTACGGCGGGATCCTACAATGAGCAGTTCTTC,CASSPITAGSYNEQFF
TRBJ1-2,.,.,TRBV11-2,TGTGCCAGCAGCTTGAGTGATGGGTACGGCTACACCTTC,CASSLSDGYGYTF
TRBJ1-1,.,.,TRBV2,TGTGCCAGCAGTGAAGCCCTAACTTTTGGCGCTGAAGCTTTCTTT,CASSEALTFGAEAFF
TRBJ1-5,.,.,TRBV2,TGTGCCAGCCAGTCCGGGACCGCGTTTCAGCCCCAGCATTTT,CASQSGTAFQPQHF
TRBJ1-5,.,.,TRBV27,TGTGCCAGCAGCGCGGAGTGGGGCAATCAGCCCCAGCATTTT,CASSAEWGNQPQHF
TRBJ1-6,.,.,TRBV4-3,TGCGCCAGCAGCCAGTGGCAGGGCGCCTATAATTCACCCCTCCACTTT,CASSQWQGAYNSPLHF
TRBJ1-1,.,TRBD1,TRBV11-1,TGTGCCAGCAGCTCACCGGGACAGGGGAACACTGAAGCTTTCTTT,CASSSPGQGNTEAFF
TRBJ2-3,.,.,TRBV5-1,TGCGCCAGCAGCTTGTCTTCACAGAGCACAGATACGCAGTATTTT,CASSLSSQSTDTQYF
TRBJ1-6,.,.,TRBV7-9,TGTGCCAGCAGCTCCCCCCTGGCCAATTCACCCCTCCACTTT,CASSSPLANSPLHF
TRBJ2-1,.,TRBD2,TRBV4-1,TGCGCCAGCAGCCAAGATAGAGCGGGGGGTAATAATGAGCAGTTCTTC,CASSQDRAGGNNEQFF
TRBJ1-4,.,.,TRBV2,TGTGCCAGCAGTGCCCGGGACGCCAATGAAAAACTGTTTTTT,CASSARDANEKLFF
TRBJ1-2,few,TRBD1,TRBV4-1,TGCGCCAGCAGCCAAGAGGGGGGACAGGGTCGTGGCTACACCTTC,CASSQEGGQGRGYTF
TRBJ2-2,.,.,TRBV9,TGTGCCAGCACCCTTTCAGGGCCCGGGGAGCTGTTTTTT,CASTLSGPGELFF
TRBJ2-5,once,TRBD2,TRBV5-1,TGCGCCAGTTCCTCCGGGACTAGTCGAGAGACCCAGTACTTC,CASSSGTSRETQYF
TRBJ2-7,.,.,TRBV11-2,TGTGCCAGCAGCCCCGGTCGGGGACGGGGGACCTACGAGCAGTACTTC,CASSPGRGRGTYEQYF
TRBJ1-2,.,.,TRBV12-3/TRBV12-4,TGTGCCAGCAGTTTAGCGCGGGAGAACGGCTACACCTTC,CASSLARENGYTF
TRBJ1-2,.,.,TRBV5-4,TGTGCCAGCAGCCGGTTGGGGGGGTTCTATGGCTACACCTTC,CASSRLGGFYGYTF